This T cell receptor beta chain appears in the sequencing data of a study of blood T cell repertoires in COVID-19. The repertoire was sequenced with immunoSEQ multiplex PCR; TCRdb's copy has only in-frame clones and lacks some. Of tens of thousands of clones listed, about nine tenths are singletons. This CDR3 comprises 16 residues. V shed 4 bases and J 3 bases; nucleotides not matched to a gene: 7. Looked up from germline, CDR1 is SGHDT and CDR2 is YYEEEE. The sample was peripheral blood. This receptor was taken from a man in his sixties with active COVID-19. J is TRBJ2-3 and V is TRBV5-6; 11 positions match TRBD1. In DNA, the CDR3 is TGTGCCAGCAGCCTAACCGGACAGGGGGCAACAGATACGCAGTATTTT. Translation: CASSLTGQGATDTQYF. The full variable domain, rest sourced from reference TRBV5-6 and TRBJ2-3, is DAGVTQSPTHLIKTRGQQVTLRCSPKSGHDTVSWYQQALGQGPQFIFQYYEEEERQRGNFPDRFSGHQFPNYSSELNVNALLLGDSALYLCASSLTGQGATDTQYFGPGTRLTVL.